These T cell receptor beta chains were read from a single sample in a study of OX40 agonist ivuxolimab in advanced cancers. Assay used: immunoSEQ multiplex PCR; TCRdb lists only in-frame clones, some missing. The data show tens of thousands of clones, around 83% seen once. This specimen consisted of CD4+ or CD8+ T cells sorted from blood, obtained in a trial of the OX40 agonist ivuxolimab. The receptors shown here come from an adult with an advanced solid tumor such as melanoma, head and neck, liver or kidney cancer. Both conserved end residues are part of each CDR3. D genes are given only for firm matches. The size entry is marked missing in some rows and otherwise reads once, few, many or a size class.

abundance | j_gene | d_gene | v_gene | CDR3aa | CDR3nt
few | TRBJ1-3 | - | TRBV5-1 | CASSLGQSGNTIYF | TGCGCCAGCAGCTTGGGGCAGTCTGGAAACACCATATATTTT
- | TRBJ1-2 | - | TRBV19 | CASSGPGSSYYGYTF | TGTGCCAGTAGTGGCCCGGGATCGTCGTACTATGGCTACACCTTC
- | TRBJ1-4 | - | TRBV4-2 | CASSQDTYKLFF | TGTGCCAGCAGCCAAGATACGTACAAACTGTTTTTT
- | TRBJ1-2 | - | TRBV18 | CASSQEDLGYTF | TGTGCCAGCTCACAAGAGGACCTTGGCTACACCTTC
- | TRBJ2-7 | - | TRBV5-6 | CASSFSYPFEQYF | TGTGCCAGCAGCTTCAGCTACCCTTTCGAGCAGTACTTC
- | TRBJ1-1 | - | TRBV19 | CASSIDLGYTGRGNTEAFF | TGTGCCAGTAGTATAGACCTGGGATATACCGGGCGGGGGAACACTGAAGCTTTCTTT
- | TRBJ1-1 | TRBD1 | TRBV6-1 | CASIGTGGVTEAFF | TGTGCCAGCATCGGGACAGGGGGCGTTACTGAAGCTTTCTTT
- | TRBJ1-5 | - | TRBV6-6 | CASRNPGSQPQHF | TGTGCCAGCAGGAATCCAGGGTCTCAGCCCCAGCATTTT
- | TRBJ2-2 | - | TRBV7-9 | CASSPKAGELFF | TGTGCCAGCAGCCCTAAGGCCGGGGAGCTGTTTTTT
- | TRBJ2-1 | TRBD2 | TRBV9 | CASSVGSGGAQDEQFF | TGTGCCAGCAGCGTAGGTAGCGGGGGGGCGCAAGATGAGCAGTTCTTC
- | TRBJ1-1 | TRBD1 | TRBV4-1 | CASSLGQGFRAEAFF | TGCGCCAGCAGCCTCGGACAGGGCTTTCGCGCTGAAGCTTTCTTT
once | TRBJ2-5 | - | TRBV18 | CASSPPEGGRRKTQYF | TGTGCCAGCTCACCACCGGAGGGGGGGAGGAGGAAGACCCAGTACTTC
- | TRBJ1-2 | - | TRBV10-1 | CASSEGLSAGYTF | TGCGCCAGCAGCGAGGGGTTATCCGCTGGCTACACCTTC
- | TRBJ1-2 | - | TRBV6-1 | CASTRVSYGYTF | TGTGCCAGTACCAGGGTATCTTATGGCTACACCTTC